This T cell receptor (beta chain) was captured by sequencing in a study of T cells in Graves' hyperthyroidism and ophthalmopathy. Trimming shortened V by 4 bases and J by 2 bases, and 4 bases separated the two germline ends. The CDR3 is made up of 11 amino acids. Per germline, CDR1 DFQATT and CDR2 SNEGSKA (reference sequence). Amplification yielded TCR beta CDR3 regions, with RNA transcripts as the source. Primed by the HTBI set, a first-round RT-PCR was run on the TCR CDR3. TCRdb ran MiXCR on the multiplex PCR reads and lists one entry per CDR3 protein. The sample contains approximately 100,000 distinct CDR3 sequences, roughly 40% of which appear only once. Many counts were recorded for this clonotype.

The chain has TRBV20-1 and TRBJ2-3; no clear D gene. Sequenced material: peripheral blood or thyroid tissue (not recorded which). The source is a woman between 25 and 40 years old with Graves' hyperthyroidism. The CDR3 spells CSAINTDTQYF. CDR3 in DNA: TGCAGTGCTATTAACACAGATACGCAGTATTTT.